This TCR beta chain was recorded in a study of cytomegalovirus exposure and HLA in healthy donors. Study results and limitations: Being productive about 87% or about 30% of the time was typical of most TCR beta V segments in an earlier analysis. The authors later found TCR association rates varying by HLA locus, with DRB1 most and HLA-C fewest.

J gave up 5 bases and V 7 bases, and 3 bases lay outside the gene matches. This CDR3 region has 13 residues. Germline V gene lookup returns CDR1 SNHLY and CDR2 FYNNEI. 60 Vbeta and 13 Jbeta primers were used in PCR. Assay: immunoSEQ multiplex PCR; the TCRdb copy retains only in-frame clones and omits some. This repertoire shows more than 140,000 clones, almost 80% found once; its top ten account for 0.55% to 0.8%. As to this clone: The antigen is unknown. Other DNA sequences in this specimen translate into the identical CDR3.

Sample: PBMCs. The source of this sequence is a male donor in good health and CMV-seronegative. This rearrangement joins TRBV2 to TRBJ2-1, with 9 bases that match TRBD1. CDR3 sequence: CASTGTGHNEQFF. As DNA, the CDR3 is TGTGCCAGCACCGGGACAGGGCACAATGAGCAGTTCTTC.